These 17 T cell receptor beta chains came from one sample sequenced in a study of regulatory T cells in long-lasting Graves disease. The time point is: newly diagnosed GD, antithyroid drugs for less than 3 months. Generation of the TCR library employed RNA extracted from PBMCs. Sequencing libraries for TCR beta were prepared with iRepertoire HTBI primers and Arm-PCR of CDR3 regions. A single record per CDR3 protein comes from TCRdb applying MiXCR to the multiplex PCR reads. In the table there are roughly 320,000 distinct CDR3 sequences, 16% of which are singletons. In addition, the sample was reused for a study of T cells in Graves' hyperthyroidism and ophthalmopathy.

Sequencing was performed on peripheral blood mononuclear cells (PBMCs), taken at new diagnosis, from a patient treated with antithyroid drugs. The source of these receptors is a man in his forties with Graves disease.

In its sample, this clonotype was seen many times. CDR3 loop: CSARGPGGLYEQYF. DNA of the CDR3: TGCAGTGCTAGAGGGCCGGGGGGCTTGTACGAGCAGTACTTC. V gene TRBV20-1 combines with J gene TRBJ2-7, with a possible D match to TRBD2 (7 bases). V lost 1 base to trimming and J lost 4 bases, with 14 bases between them. CDR3 length: 14 amino acids. Germline-derived CDR1 and CDR2 are DFQATT and SNEGSKA (reference sequence).

At least ten counts were recorded for this clonotype. The chain joins TRBV20-1 to TRBJ2-1; weak D call: TRBD2 (6 bases). This CDR3 spans 12 amino acids. V was clipped by 6 bases and J by 10 bases, with 16 bases between them. Germline CDR1 is DFQATT and CDR2 is SNEGSKA (reference sequence). The CDR3 DNA follows: TGCAGTGCCGGGAGATTACTCCGAGAGCAGTTCTTC. Translated: CSAGRLLREQFF.

At least ten counts were recorded for this clonotype. V usage is TRBV12-3 or TRBV12-4 and J usage is TRBJ2-3; D gene unclear. The CDR3 is 14 amino acids. V lost 6 bases and J lost 5, with 15 bases in between. CDR3 sequence: CASSLSGFGDTQYF. CDR3 nucleotides: TGTGCCAGCAGCCTGAGTGGGTTTGGAGATACGCAGTATTTT.

The table lists this clonotype with many counts. The V call is TRBV29-1, the J call TRBJ1-1; unclear D gene. The CDR3 sequence is 14 residues long. Germline V gives CDR1 SQVTM, CDR2 ANQGSEA. The germline V and J ends were trimmed by 6 bases and 4 bases, with 18 bases remaining between them. The CDR3 sequence is CSVRIPGMSTEAFF. Written as DNA, the CDR3 is TGCAGCGTCCGAATCCCTGGGATGAGCACTGAAGCTTTCTTT.

This clonotype was observed many times. This chain uses TRBV12-3 or TRBV12-4 with TRBJ1-2; unclear D gene. CDR3 length: 17 residues. Trimming pared 5 bases from V and 7 bases from J, leaving 26 bases between. The CDR3 DNA reads TGTGCCAGCAGTCCGAGGGTTCAGAACACGTATCCCTTTGGCTACACCTTC. This codes for CASSPRVQNTYPFGYTF.

This clonotype was recorded a few times. The rearrangement links TRBV28 to TRBJ2-6, with 7 bases identical to TRBD1. This CDR3 has 17 amino acids. From germline, CDR1 is MDHEN and CDR2 SYDVKM. V lost 1 base, J lost 4 bases, and 7 bases stayed unmatched. The CDR3 DNA reads as TGTGCCAGCAGTTTATACCCTACAGGGGTCGGGGCCAACGTCCTGACTTTC. Protein sequence: CASSLYPTGVGANVLTF. The complete variable domain, with remaining parts taken from reference TRBV28 and TRBJ2-6, reads DVKVTQSSRYLVKRTGEKVFLECVQDMDHENMFWYRQDPGLGLRLIYFSYDVKMKEKGDIPEGYSVSREKKERFSLILESASTNQTSMYLCASSLYPTGVGANVLTFGAGSRLTVL.

This clonotype was detected ten times or more. V gene TRBV4-3 combines with J gene TRBJ2-5; 10 bases align to TRBD2. This CDR3 spans 15 amino acids. The V and J ends lost 0 bases and 5 bases, in that order; junction bases with no gene match: 3. Germline values: CDR1 LGHNA, CDR2 YSLEER. Here the CDR3 DNA reads TGCGCCAGCAGCCAAGAAACGGGACTAGCGGAGACCCAGTACTTC. Amino acid sequence: CASSQETGLAETQYF.

This clonotype appeared many times. CDR3 sequence (DNA): TGCGCCAGCAGACCCACTGGTAGCTCCTACAATGAGCAGTTCTTC. It specifies CASRPTGSSYNEQFF. The rearrangement uses TRBV5-1 and TRBJ2-1, with D unresolved. This CDR3 spans 15 amino acids. Trimming stripped 5 bases from V and 0 bases from J, with 12 bases between. The V gene's germline CDR1 is SGHRS and CDR2 YFSETQ.

This clonotype was counted a few times. This chain joins TRBV20-1 and TRBJ2-7; D unresolved. V dropped 3 bases and J dropped 2 bases, with 8 bases sitting between them. From germline, CDR1 is DFQATT and CDR2 SNEGSKA (reference sequence). The CDR3 has 12 amino acids. Here the CDR3 DNA reads TGCAGTGCTAGCGTCGGAACCTACGAGCAGTACTTC. This gives the protein CSASVGTYEQYF.

V usage is TRBV28 and J usage is TRBJ1-1; D is perhaps TRBD1 (5 bases). CDR3 length: 16 amino acids. CDR1 and CDR2 from the germline V gene are MDHEN and SYDVKM. V was pared by 9 bases and J by 0 bases, with 20 bases between. Here the CDR3 reads CASFPGRRNMNTEAFF. For the CDR3, the DNA is TGTGCCAGTTTCCCGGGACGGAGAAATATGAACACTGAAGCTTTCTTT.

The V call is TRBV9, the J call TRBJ1-2, with D perhaps matching TRBD1 (5 bases). CDR1 is SGDLS and CDR2 is YYNGEE in the germline V gene. V lost 4 bases and J lost 4, with 20 bases in between. This CDR3 comprises 16 residues. CDR3 loop: CASSPQFGQAFYGYTF. The CDR3 nucleotides are TGTGCCAGCAGCCCTCAGTTCGGACAAGCTTTCTATGGCTACACCTTC.

This clonotype was observed many times. The chain couples TRBV5-6 to TRBJ2-7, with D perhaps matching TRBD1 (5 bases). Germline V gene sequence: CDR1 SGHDT, CDR2 YYEEEE. The CDR3 extends over 15 amino acids. The ends were cut back, 0 bases at V and 6 bases at J, with 16 bases in the middle. The CDR3 protein is CASSLDLGVVVEQYF. As DNA, the CDR3 is TGTGCCAGCAGCTTGGATTTAGGGGTGGTCGTCGAGCAGTACTTC.

At least ten counts were recorded for this clonotype. The chain employs TRBV3-1 and TRBJ2-7, with 8 bases aligning to TRBD1. The CDR3 runs 14 residues. The V and J ends lost 6 bases and 4 bases, in that order; junction bases with no gene match: 8. CDR1 and CDR2 from the germline V gene are LGHDT and YNNKEL (reference sequence). The CDR3 nucleotides are TGTGCCAGCAGACCCCGGGACAGGTTATACGAGCAGTACTTC. Its translation is CASRPRDRLYEQYF.

This clonotype occurred many times. The V call is TRBV7-9, the J call TRBJ1-1; TRBD1 agrees at 8 bases. Germline V gene sequence: CDR1 SEHNR, CDR2 FQNEAQ (reference sequence). With 8 bases clipped from V and 11 bases from J, the junction kept 10 bases outside the gene matches. The CDR3 runs to 12 residues. The CDR3 protein is CASAGQGGDAFF. CDR3 nucleotide sequence: TGTGCCAGCGCCGGACAGGGCGGGGATGCTTTCTTT.

This clonotype was recorded a few times. This chain uses TRBV6-9 with TRBJ1-2; 10 bases are shared with TRBD1. Germline-derived CDR1 and CDR2 are MNHGY and SVAAGI. CDR3 length: 16 residues. Unmatched junction bases numbered 6, after V lost 4 bases and J lost 1 base. The CDR3 bases are TGTGCCAGCAGTTGGTACGGGACAGGGGATAACTATGGCTACACCTTC. Translated: CASSWYGTGDNYGYTF.

In its sample, this clonotype was seen many times. The V call is TRBV2, the J call TRBJ2-7; TRBD1 or TRBD2 may be the D gene (5 bases each). Looked up from germline, CDR1 is SNHLY and CDR2 is FYNNEI. V shed 3 bases and J shed 4 bases, with 13 bases lying between them. CDR3 length: 14 amino acids. CDR3 in DNA: TGTGCCAGCAGTGAGGGTGTCGGGGCTTACGAGCAGTACTTC. Translation gives CASSEGVGAYEQYF.

This clonotype was detected many times. The rearrangement uses TRBV11-3 and TRBJ2-2; 9 bases align to TRBD1. The V gene end was trimmed by 4 bases and the J gene end by 4 bases; junction bases not matched to a gene: 7. This CDR3 has 16 residues. The germline V gene encodes CDR1 SGHNT and CDR2 YENEEA. CDR3 amino acids: CASSSTPGQGTGELFF. CDR3 sequence (DNA): TGTGCCAGCAGCTCAACTCCGGGACAGGGCACCGGGGAGCTGTTTTTT.